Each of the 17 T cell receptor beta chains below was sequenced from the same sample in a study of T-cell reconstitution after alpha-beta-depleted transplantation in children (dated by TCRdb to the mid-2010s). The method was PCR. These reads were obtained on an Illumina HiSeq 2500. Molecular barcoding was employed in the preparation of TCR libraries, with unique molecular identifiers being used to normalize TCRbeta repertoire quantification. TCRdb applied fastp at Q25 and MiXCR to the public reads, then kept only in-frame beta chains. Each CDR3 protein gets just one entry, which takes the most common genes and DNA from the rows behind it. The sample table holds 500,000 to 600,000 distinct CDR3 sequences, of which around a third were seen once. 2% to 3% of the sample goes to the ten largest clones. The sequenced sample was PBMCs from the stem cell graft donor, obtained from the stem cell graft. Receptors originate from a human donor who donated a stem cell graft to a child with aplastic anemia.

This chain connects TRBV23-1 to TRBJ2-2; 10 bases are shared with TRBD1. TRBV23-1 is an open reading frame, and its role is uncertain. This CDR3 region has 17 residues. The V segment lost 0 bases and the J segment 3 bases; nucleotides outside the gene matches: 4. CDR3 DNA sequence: TGCGCCAGCAGTCAATCTCGACAGGGGGCGGACACCGGGGAGCTGTTTTTT. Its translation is CASSQSRQGADTGELFF.

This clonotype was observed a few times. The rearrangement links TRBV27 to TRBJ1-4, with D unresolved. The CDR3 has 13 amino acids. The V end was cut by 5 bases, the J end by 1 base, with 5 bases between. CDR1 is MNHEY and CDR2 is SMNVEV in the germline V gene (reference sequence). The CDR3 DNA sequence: TGTGCCAGCAGTCGGCAAACTAATGAAAAACTGTTTTTT. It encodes CASSRQTNEKLFF.

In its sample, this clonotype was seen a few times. This CDR3 is CAWEPTGNYGYTF. The CDR3 coding sequence is TGTGCCTGGGAACCTACAGGGAACTATGGCTACACCTTC. J is TRBJ1-2 and V is TRBV30; tentative D call: TRBD1 (6 bases). Germline V gives CDR1 GTSNPN, CDR2 SVGIG (reference sequence). Deletions cut 5 bases from V and 2 bases from J, with 12 bases between. The length of the CDR3 is 13 residues.

The CDR3 loop reads CSASSLIFREQFF. Here the CDR3 DNA reads TGCAGTGCTAGTTCCCTCATTTTTAGGGAGCAGTTCTTC. This chain joins TRBV20-1 and TRBJ2-1; unclear D gene. CDR3 length: 13 residues. Trimming removed 3 bases from V and 10 bases from J, with 16 bases in between. Germline V CDR1 and CDR2: DFQATT, SNEGSKA (reference sequence).

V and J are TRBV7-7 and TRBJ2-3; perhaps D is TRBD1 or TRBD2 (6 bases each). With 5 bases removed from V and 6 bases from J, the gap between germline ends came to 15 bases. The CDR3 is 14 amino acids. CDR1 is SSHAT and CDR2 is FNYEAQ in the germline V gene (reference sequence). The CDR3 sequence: CASSQGGGLDTQYF. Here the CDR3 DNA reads TGTGCCAGCAGCCAAGGAGGGGGTTTGGATACGCAGTATTTT.

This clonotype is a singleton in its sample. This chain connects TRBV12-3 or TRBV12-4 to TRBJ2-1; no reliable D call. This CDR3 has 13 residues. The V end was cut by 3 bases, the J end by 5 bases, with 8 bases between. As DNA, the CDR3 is TGTGCCAGCAGTTTTATTTTGGACAATGAGCAGTTCTTC. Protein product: CASSFILDNEQFF.

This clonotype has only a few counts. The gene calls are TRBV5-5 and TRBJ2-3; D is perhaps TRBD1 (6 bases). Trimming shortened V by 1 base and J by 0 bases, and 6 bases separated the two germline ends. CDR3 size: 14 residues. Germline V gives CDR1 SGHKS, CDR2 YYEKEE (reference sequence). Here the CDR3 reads CASSLRGSTDTQYF. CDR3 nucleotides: TGTGCCAGCAGCTTGAGGGGGAGCACAGATACGCAGTATTTT.

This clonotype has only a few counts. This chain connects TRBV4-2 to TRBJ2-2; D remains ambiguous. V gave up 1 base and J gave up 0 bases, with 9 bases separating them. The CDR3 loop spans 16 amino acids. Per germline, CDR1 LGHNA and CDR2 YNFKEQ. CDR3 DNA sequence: TGTGCCAGCAGCCAAGTTCTAGGCTCGAACACCGGGGAGCTGTTTTTT. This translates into CASSQVLGSNTGELFF.

CDR3 sequence: CASSRTREPYNEQFF. The CDR3 DNA is TGTGCCAGCAGCCGTACGCGGGAGCCCTACAATGAGCAGTTCTTC. The chain employs TRBV7-2 and TRBJ2-1, with 7 bases that match TRBD2. CDR1 and CDR2 from the germline V gene are SGHTA and FQGNSA. Germline trimming cut 5 bases from V and 2 bases from J; bases unmatched to any gene: 6. The CDR3 runs 15 residues.

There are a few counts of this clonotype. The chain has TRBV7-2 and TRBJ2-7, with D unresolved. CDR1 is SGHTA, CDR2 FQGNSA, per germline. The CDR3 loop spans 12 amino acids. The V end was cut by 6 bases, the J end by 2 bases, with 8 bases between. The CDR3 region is CASRSDAYEQYF. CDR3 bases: TGTGCCAGCAGGTCAGACGCCTACGAGCAGTACTTC.

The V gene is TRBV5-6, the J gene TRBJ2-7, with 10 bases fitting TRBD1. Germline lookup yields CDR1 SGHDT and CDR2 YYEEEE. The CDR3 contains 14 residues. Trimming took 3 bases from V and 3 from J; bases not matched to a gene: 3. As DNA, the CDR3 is TGTGCCAGCAGCTGCCGGGACAGGGGCTACGAGCAGTACGTC. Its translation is CASSCRDRGYEQYV.

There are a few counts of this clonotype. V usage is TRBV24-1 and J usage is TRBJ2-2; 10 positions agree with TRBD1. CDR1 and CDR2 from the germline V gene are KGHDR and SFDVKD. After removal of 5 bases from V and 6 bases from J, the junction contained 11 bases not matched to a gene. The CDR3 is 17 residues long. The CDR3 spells CATSGFRDRGFAGELFF. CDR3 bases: TGTGCCACCAGTGGCTTCCGGGACAGGGGATTTGCCGGGGAGCTGTTTTTT.

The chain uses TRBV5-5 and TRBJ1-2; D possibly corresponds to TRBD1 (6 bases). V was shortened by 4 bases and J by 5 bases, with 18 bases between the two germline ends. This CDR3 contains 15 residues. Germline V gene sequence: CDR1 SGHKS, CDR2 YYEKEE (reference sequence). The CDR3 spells CASSPSQGLHYGYTF. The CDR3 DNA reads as TGTGCCAGCAGCCCATCTCAGGGGCTCCATTATGGCTACACCTTC.

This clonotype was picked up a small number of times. The CDR3 spells CSGRGDEVTTEAFF. CDR3 coding DNA: TGCAGCGGGCGGGGGGACGAAGTGACCACTGAAGCTTTCTTT. This rearrangement joins TRBV29-1 to TRBJ1-1; the D gene is possibly TRBD1 (5 bases). V was cut by 7 bases and J by 4 bases, with 19 bases left in between. Germline V lookup: CDR1 SQVTM, CDR2 ANQGSEA. The length of the CDR3 is 14 residues.

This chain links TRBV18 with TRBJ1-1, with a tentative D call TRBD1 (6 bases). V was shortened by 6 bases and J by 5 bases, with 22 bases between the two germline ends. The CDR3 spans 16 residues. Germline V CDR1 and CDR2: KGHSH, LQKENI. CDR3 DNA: TGTGCCAGCTCCGCCGCCAGGGGCAATGTGGGGACTGAAGCTTTCTTT. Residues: CASSAARGNVGTEAFF.

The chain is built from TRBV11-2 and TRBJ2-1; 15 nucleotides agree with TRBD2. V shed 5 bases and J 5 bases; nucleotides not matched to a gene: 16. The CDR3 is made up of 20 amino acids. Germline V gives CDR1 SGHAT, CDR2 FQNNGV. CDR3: CASSHGRSGGTSGRNNEQFF. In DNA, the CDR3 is TGTGCCAGCAGCCATGGCCGCAGTGGGGGGACTAGCGGGAGGAACAATGAGCAGTTCTTC.

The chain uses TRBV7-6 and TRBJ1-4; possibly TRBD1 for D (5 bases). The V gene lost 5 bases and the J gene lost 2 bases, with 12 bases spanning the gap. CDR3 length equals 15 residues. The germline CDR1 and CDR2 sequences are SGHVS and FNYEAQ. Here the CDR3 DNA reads TGTGCCAGCAGCGAGCGGCCAGGGACTAATGAAAAACTGTTTTTT. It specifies CASSERPGTNEKLFF.